This entry lists 27 T cell receptor beta chains sequenced from one sample in a study of T cells in Graves' hyperthyroidism and ophthalmopathy. Researchers took RNA transcripts and amplified the TCR beta CDR3 regions from them. Using the HTBI primer set, a first-round RT-PCR was run on the TCR CDR3. TCRdb re-called the multiplex PCR reads with MiXCR, one entry per CDR3 protein. The sample has around 350,000 distinct CDR3 sequences, about 19% seen once. Sequencing input: blood. The receptors shown here come from a woman aged 18-29 years with Graves' hyperthyroidism.

This clonotype was recorded many times. The chain links TRBV7-2 to TRBJ2-5; D not resolved. V lost 3 bases and J lost 2, with 10 bases in between. CDR1 and CDR2 from the germline V gene are SGHTA and FQGNSA. The CDR3 is 14 residues long. As DNA, the CDR3 is TGTGCCAGCAGCTTCCAGCGCGCACAAGAGACCCAGTACTTC. Amino acids: CASSFQRAQETQYF. The full variable domain, completed using reference TRBV7-2 and TRBJ2-5, is GAGVSQSPSNKVTEKGKDVELRCDPISGHTALYWYRQSLGQGLEFLIYFQGNSAPDKSGLPSDRFSAERTGGSVSTLTIQRTQQEDSAVYLCASSFQRAQETQYFGPGTRLLVL.

This clonotype was seen repeatedly, ten times or more. The chain combines TRBV20-1 with TRBJ1-2; D is unresolved. Trimming removed 3 bases at V and 2 bases at J, with 10 bases between. Germline CDR1 reads DFQATT; CDR2 reads SNEGSKA (reference sequence). The CDR3 is 13 amino acids. For the CDR3, the DNA is TGCAGTGCTAGCTCTGACGGAAACTATGGCTACACCTTC. It is translated as CSASSDGNYGYTF.

This sequence joins TRBV5-1 and TRBJ1-3; D remains ambiguous. Germline loops: CDR1 SGHRS, CDR2 YFSETQ. Trimming left V 4 bases short and J 0 bases short, with 11 bases between. The CDR3 length is 15 residues. The CDR3 nucleotides are TGCGCCAGCAGCCCCGGGCTAACCTCTGGAAACACCATATATTTT. Translated, it gives CASSPGLTSGNTIYF.

Written as DNA, the CDR3 is TGCAGCGTTGAAGGCAAAGGGGGCGAGCAGTACTTC. Its protein product is CSVEGKGGEQYF. V is TRBV29-1 and J is TRBJ2-7; possibly TRBD1 for D (6 bases). Germline values: CDR1 SQVTM, CDR2 ANQGSEA. Trimming cost V 1 base and J 6 bases, with 10 bases left between them. The CDR3 loop spans 12 amino acids.

This clonotype occurred many times. The chain links TRBV6-2 or TRBV6-3 to TRBJ1-5, with unresolved D. The CDR3 totals 12 residues. Germline assignment: CDR1 MNHEY and CDR2 SVGEGT. The V end lost 5 bases, the J end lost 4 bases, and 6 bases lay between the germline ends. The CDR3 sequence: CASSPHNQPQHF. CDR3 in DNA: TGTGCCAGCAGTCCTCATAATCAGCCCCAGCATTTT.

Many counts were recorded for this clonotype. The V call is TRBV2, the J call TRBJ2-5, with D possibly matching TRBD2 (5 bases). CDR1 and CDR2 (germline): SNHLY, FYNNEI. CDR3 length: 14 residues. Trimming shortened V by 1 base and J by 1 base, and 7 bases separated the two germline ends. The CDR3 here is CASSEERFQETQYF. The CDR3 DNA is TGTGCCAGCAGTGAAGAGCGGTTCCAAGAGACCCAGTACTTC. Full variable domain (remainder filled in from reference TRBV2 and TRBJ2-5): EPEVTQTPSHQVTQMGQEVILRCVPISNHLYFYWYRQILGQKVEFLVSFYNNEISEKSEIFDDQFSVERPDGSNFTLKIRSTKLEDSAMYFCASSEERFQETQYFGPGTRLLVL.

In DNA form, the CDR3 reads TGTGCCAGCAGTACCCGGGACTTTACTAACTATGGCTACACCTTC. Translating it yields CASSTRDFTNYGYTF. V usage is TRBV6-2 or TRBV6-3 and J usage is TRBJ1-2, with a tentative D call TRBD1 (5 bases). This CDR3 region has 15 residues. CDR1 and CDR2 (germline): MNHEY, SVGEGT. V lost 5 bases, J lost 0 bases, and 13 bases lay in between.

The chain is built from TRBV4-1 and TRBJ1-5, with D unresolved. Germline lookup yields CDR1 MGHRA and CDR2 YSYEKL. CDR3 length: 14 amino acids. Trimming shortened V by 1 base and J by 5 bases, and 9 bases separated the two germline ends. DNA for the CDR3: TGCGCCAGCAGCCAAGTGACCGAGGATCAGCCCCAGCATTTT. Amino acids: CASSQVTEDQPQHF.

This clonotype was detected once. V usage is TRBV11-2 and J usage is TRBJ2-5; 8 bases map to TRBD1. The CDR3 has 14 residues. CDR1 is SGHAT and CDR2 is FQNNGV in the germline V gene. Losses at the gene ends were 6 bases for V and 5 bases for J; bases not matched to a gene: 8. In DNA form, the CDR3 reads TGTGCCAGCAGTCCAACAGGGGGTTGGGAGACCCAGTACTTC. Protein: CASSPTGGWETQYF.

V and J are TRBV20-1 and TRBJ2-5, with 15 bases that match TRBD2. The CDR3 contains 15 residues. Germline-derived CDR1 and CDR2 are DFQATT and SNEGSKA (reference sequence). V shed 4 bases and J 2 bases; nucleotides not matched to a gene: 2. CDR3 DNA sequence: TGCAGTGCTATGGGACTAGCGGGGGGACAAGAGACCCAGTACTTC. Its translation is CSAMGLAGGQETQYF.

Ten or more counts support this clonotype. This chain links TRBV7-8 with TRBJ1-5; D might be TRBD1 (6 bases). Trimming stripped 1 base from V and 4 bases from J, with 11 bases between. The germline V gene encodes CDR1 SGHVS and CDR2 FQNEAQ. This CDR3 is 15 amino acids long. The CDR3 bases are TGTGCCAGCAGCTTAGAAGGGGGAGGAAATCAGCCCCAGCATTTT. Protein sequence: CASSLEGGGNQPQHF. Full variable domain (remainder filled in from reference TRBV7-8 and TRBJ1-5): GAGVSQSPRYKVAKRGQDVALRCDPISGHVSLFWYQQALGQGPEFLTYFQNEAQLDKSGLPSDRFFAERPEGSVSTLKIQRTQQEDSAVYLCASSLEGGGNQPQHFGDGTRLSIL.

This clonotype appeared many times. The chain is built from TRBV6-2 or TRBV6-3 and TRBJ1-5; D not certain. CDR3 length equals 14 residues. The germline V gene encodes CDR1 MNHEY and CDR2 SVGEGT. Between the trimmed V and J ends, which lost 4 bases and 5 bases, there was a span of 12 bases. Here the CDR3 DNA reads TGTGCCAGCAGTTTCGGTCGGCAGGATCAGCCCCAGCATTTT. It translates to CASSFGRQDQPQHF.

DNA of the CDR3: TGCAGTGCCCCGGGACAGCACCAAGAGACCCAGTACTTC. This codes for CSAPGQHQETQYF. The chain uses TRBV20-1 and TRBJ2-5; 7 nucleotides agree with TRBD1. Germline V gene lookup returns CDR1 DFQATT and CDR2 SNEGSKA (reference sequence). The CDR3 contains 13 residues. V was pared by 6 bases and J by 0 bases, with 4 bases of the junction left unmatched.

In this sample, this clonotype turned up many times. The rearrangement joins TRBV20-1 to TRBJ2-7; D possibly corresponds to TRBD1 (6 bases). V was cut by 5 bases and J by 2 bases, with 10 bases left in between. There are 12 residues in the CDR3. Germline assignment: CDR1 DFQATT and CDR2 SNEGSKA (reference sequence). The CDR3 sequence is CSAPDRTYEQYF. The CDR3 DNA reads as TGCAGTGCTCCCGACAGGACCTACGAGCAGTACTTC.

The chain has TRBV5-1 and TRBJ2-5; 8 nucleotides align to TRBD2. J was trimmed by 1 base and V by 3 bases; bases with no gene match: 14. This CDR3 contains 18 residues. Germline V gives CDR1 SGHRS, CDR2 YFSETQ. The CDR3 sequence is CASSSGRRHSGVQETQYF. Here the CDR3 DNA reads TGCGCCAGCAGCTCCGGCCGGAGACATAGCGGGGTCCAAGAGACCCAGTACTTC. The full variable domain, in which reference TRBV5-1 and TRBJ2-5 provide the parts outside the CDR3, is KAGVTQTPRYLIKTRGQQVTLSCSPISGHRSVSWYQQTPGQGLQFLFEYFSETQRNKGNFPGRFSGRQFSNSRSEMNVSTLELGDSALYLCASSSGRRHSGVQETQYFGPGTRLLVL.

The sample holds many counts of this clonotype. This chain links TRBV4-1 with TRBJ2-5, with 8 bases identical to TRBD2. Germline V gene data show CDR1 as MGHRA and CDR2 as YSYEKL. With 3 bases clipped from V and 7 bases from J, the junction kept 16 bases outside the gene matches. There are 17 residues in the CDR3. The CDR3, as DNA: TGCGCCAGCAGCCATAGGGGTGCGGGGGGCCTGAATGGGACCCAGTACTTC. Amino acids: CASSHRGAGGLNGTQYF.

The V gene is TRBV11-2, the J gene TRBJ2-6; TRBD1 agrees at 7 bases. The V and J ends lost 2 bases and 2 bases, in that order; junction bases with no gene match: 6. The germline gives CDR1 SGHAT, CDR2 FQNNGV. There are 17 residues in the CDR3. CDR3 DNA: TGTGCCAGCAGCTTAAATTCCCAGGGGGCTGGGGCCAACGTCCTGACTTTC. Protein sequence: CASSLNSQGAGANVLTF.

This clonotype was recorded many times. The J gene is TRBJ1-3, the V gene TRBV6-1; the D is unclear. Per germline, CDR1 MNHNS and CDR2 SASEGT. The CDR3 runs to 15 residues. Trimming left V 6 bases short and J 0 bases short, with 12 bases between. CDR3 residues: CASRLHTLSGNTIYF. In DNA, the CDR3 is TGTGCCAGCAGACTCCACACCCTCTCTGGAAACACCATATATTTT.

This clonotype was found many times. This chain joins TRBV12-3 or TRBV12-4 and TRBJ2-7, with a tentative D call TRBD2 (6 bases). The CDR3 totals 14 residues. Trimming took 5 bases from V and 4 from J, leaving 15 bases between them. In DNA, the CDR3 is TGTGCCAGCAGTCCGGGCGGGGTATTATACGAGCAGTACTTC. Its protein product is CASSPGGVLYEQYF.

This chain uses TRBV12-3 or TRBV12-4 with TRBJ1-1; 7 bases line up with TRBD1. The V and J ends lost 5 bases and 4 bases, in that order; junction bases with no gene match: 13. The CDR3 has 16 residues. The CDR3 sequence is CASSGNRGMVSTEAFF. Here the CDR3 DNA reads TGTGCCAGCAGTGGTAACAGGGGAATGGTGAGCACTGAAGCTTTCTTT.

This rearrangement joins TRBV28 to TRBJ1-1; D might be TRBD1 (6 bases). This CDR3 has 16 residues. Trimming took off 0 bases at V and 1 base at J, with 12 bases between the two ends. Germline-derived CDR1 and CDR2 are MDHEN and SYDVKM. CDR3 in amino acids: CASSLWGAQENTEAFF. DNA for the CDR3: TGTGCCAGCAGTTTATGGGGGGCTCAGGAGAACACTGAAGCTTTCTTT.

This clonotype was counted at least ten times. The V call is TRBV12-3 or TRBV12-4, the J call TRBJ2-7, with D possibly TRBD2 on 5 matching bases. CDR3 length: 14 residues. Trimming shortened V by 8 bases and J by 3 bases, and 17 bases separated the two germline ends. CDR3 DNA: TGTGCCAGCCCGAGACCGGGGATAGACTACGAGCAGTACTTC. Its translation: CASPRPGIDYEQYF.

This clonotype was seen many times. The chain recombines TRBV9 with TRBJ2-5; TRBD2 agrees at 12 bases. The CDR3 loop spans 16 amino acids. The V and J ends lost 3 bases and 5 bases, in that order; junction bases with no gene match: 8. Germline V CDR1 and CDR2: SGDLS, YYNGEE. The CDR3 coding sequence is TGTGCCAGCAGCGCAGGACTAGCGGGGTTAGGGGAGACCCAGTACTTC. Protein: CASSAGLAGLGETQYF. The entire variable domain, with the rest obtained from reference TRBV9 and TRBJ2-5, is as follows: DSGVTQTPKHLITATGQRVTLRCSPRSGDLSVYWYQQSLDQGLQFLIQYYNGEERAKGNILERFSAQQFPDLHSELNLSSLELGDSALYFCASSAGLAGLGETQYFGPGTRLLVL.

At least ten counts were recorded for this clonotype. CDR3 sequence: CASRLPGQPQHF. CDR3 coding DNA: TGTGCCAGCAGGCTTCCAGGTCAGCCCCAGCATTTT. The genes are TRBV6-5 and TRBJ1-5; D remains unclear. V lost 6 bases, J lost 6 bases, and 9 bases lay in between. The germline V gene has CDR1 MNHEY and CDR2 SVGAGI. The CDR3 is made up of 12 amino acids.

This sequence joins TRBV6-1 and TRBJ1-2, with D uncertain. The germline V gene encodes CDR1 MNHNS and CDR2 SASEGT. V lost 7 bases and J 2 bases, leaving 11 bases between the germline ends. The CDR3 extends over 13 amino acids. In DNA, the CDR3 is TGTGCCAGCACCACGGAGACAAACTATGGCTACACCTTC. The encoded protein is CASTTETNYGYTF.

This clonotype was recorded many times. CDR3 nucleotide sequence: TGTGCCAGCAGTTTCGGTAGAGACACAGGCTATAGCAATCAGCCCCAGCATTTT. As protein: CASSFGRDTGYSNQPQHF. This chain uses TRBV12-3 or TRBV12-4 with TRBJ1-5, with a possible D match to TRBD1 (5 bases). With 3 bases removed from V and 0 bases from J, the gap between germline ends came to 18 bases. The CDR3 consists of 18 residues.

The table lists this clonotype with a few counts. This chain joins TRBV5-6 and TRBJ2-3; D is unresolved. V gave up 4 bases and J gave up 2 bases, with 8 bases separating them. The CDR3 consists of 13 residues. The V gene's germline CDR1 is SGHDT and CDR2 YYEEEE. The CDR3 DNA follows: TGTGCCAGCAGCCCATGGGCCACAGATACGCAGTATTTT. The encoded protein is CASSPWATDTQYF.